This TCR beta chain was sequenced in a study of tumour-infiltrating T cells in Burkitt lymphoma. Whole-study results and caveats: Several public clonotypes recurred in numerous Burkitt lymphoma patients.

Concerning this clone itself: Its target is unknown.

The V and J ends lost 4 bases and 3 bases respectively, with 9 bases between them. CDR1 is SGHTA, CDR2 FQGTGA, per germline. The length of the CDR3 is 13 residues. Some clones are missing from TCRdb's copy, which holds only in-frame ones; the method was immunoSEQ multiplex PCR. The sample holds more than 40,000 clones; around 32% are singletons and the top ten take 2.9%. V gene TRBV7-3 combines with J gene TRBJ2-5, with D hard to call. The receptor's source is a human donor with Burkitt lymphoma. The sample taken for sequencing was tumor tissue. The CDR3 DNA sequence: TGTGCCAGCAGCTGGAACGTAGAAGAGACCCAGTACTTC. Protein sequence: CASSWNVEETQYF.